This T cell receptor beta chain originates from a study of CD8 T cells in ankylosing spondylitis. The V end lost 8 bases, the J end lost 1 base, and 8 bases lay between the germline ends. CDR1 and CDR2 (germline): LNHNV, YYDKDF (reference sequence). The CDR3 is 12 residues long. In making TCR beta libraries, quantitative 5'-RACE with molecular barcodes was used. TCRdb ran MiXCR on the 5' RACE reads and lists one entry per CDR3 protein. The table includes some 150,000 distinct CDR3 sequences, under 55% detected once. Findings and limits, study-wide: Disease-associated clones were reportedly significantly overrepresented in matched ankylosing spondylitis synovial fluid. Blood of patients with ankylosing spondylitis appeared to be characterized by a TCR beta motif of eight highly homologous variants. Relatively rare in peripheral blood, disease-linked clones were also CD8+.

Many counts were recorded for this clonotype. Antigen specificity is unknown. This sequence was found in a male donor with ankylosing spondylitis. The chain combines TRBV15 with TRBJ1-1; D call uncertain. Sample: synovial fluid, either unsorted or a sorted T cell fraction (not recorded which). The CDR3 bases are TGTGCCACCGCGCGTGAGAACACTGAAGCTTTCTTT. Translating it yields CATARENTEAFF.